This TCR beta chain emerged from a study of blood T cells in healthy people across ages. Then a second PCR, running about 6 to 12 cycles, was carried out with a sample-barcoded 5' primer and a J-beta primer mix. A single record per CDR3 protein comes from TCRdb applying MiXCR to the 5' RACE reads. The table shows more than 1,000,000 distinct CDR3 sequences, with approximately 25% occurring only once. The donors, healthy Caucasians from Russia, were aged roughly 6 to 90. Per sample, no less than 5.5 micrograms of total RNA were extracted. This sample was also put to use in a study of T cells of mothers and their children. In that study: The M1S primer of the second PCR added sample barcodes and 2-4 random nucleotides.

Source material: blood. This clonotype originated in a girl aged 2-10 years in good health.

The CDR3 protein is CSVGLAGRGYEQYF. CDR3 DNA sequence: TGCAGCGTCGGCCTGGCGGGCAGGGGGTACGAGCAGTACTTC. The chain has TRBV29-1 and TRBJ2-7; 7 nucleotides align to TRBD1. V shed 6 bases and J 4 bases; nucleotides not matched to a gene: 12. CDR3 size: 14 residues. CDR1 and CDR2 from the germline V gene are SQVTM and ANQGSEA.